The rows below give T cell receptor beta chains drawn from one sample of a study of a mutant IDH1 vaccine in newly diagnosed glioma. This table comes from immunoSEQ multiplex PCR, and its TCRdb copy is limited to in-frame clones, with some not included. Among fewer than 40,000 clones listed, approximately 80% were seen once. No antigen has been identified for these receptors. Sample: PBMCs, taken from a glioma patient whose treatment included an IDH1 peptide vaccine. The receptors derive from a man aged 40-50 years with glioma. The CDR3 runs from the conserved cysteine through the conserved F or W. Fields, in order: J gene, clone size, V gene, D gene, CDR3 protein, CDR3 DNA. The D gene is left open where the match is weak. Size is stated for part of the rows, as once, few or many counts, or as a class when the clone is expanded.

>TRBJ1-6|NA|TRBV2|NA
CASKAGNNSPLHF
TGTGCCAGCAAGGCAGGGAATAATTCACCCCTCCACTTT
>TRBJ1-2|NA|TRBV6-5|NA
CASSYSRGGGYTF
TGTGCCAGCAGTTATTCGAGAGGGGGAGGCTACACCTTC
>TRBJ1-3|NA|TRBV9|NA
CASSTDWSSGNTIYF
TGTGCCAGCAGCACTGACTGGAGCTCTGGAAACACCATATATTTT
>TRBJ1-1|few|TRBV5-1|NA
CASSWKTNTEAFF
TGCGCCAGCAGCTGGAAAACAAACACTGAAGCTTTCTTT
>TRBJ2-2|NA|TRBV29-1|NA
CSVGGRRDTGELFF
TGCAGCGTGGGCGGCCGTCGGGACACCGGGGAGCTGTTTTTT
>TRBJ2-1|once|TRBV5-4|NA
CASSRLTVFNNEQFF
TGTGCCAGCAGCCGGCTGACAGTCTTCAACAATGAGCAGTTCTTC
>TRBJ2-3|NA|TRBV29-1|TRBD2
CSVGGGRGTDTQYF
TGCAGCGTTGGTGGGGGGAGGGGCACAGATACGCAGTATTTT
>TRBJ1-2|NA|TRBV27|NA
CASSPSGASGYTF
TGTGCCAGCAGCCCCTCGGGGGCGTCTGGCTACACCTTC
>TRBJ1-6|NA|TRBV6-1|NA
CASSERARWGNSPLHF
TGTGCCAGCAGTGAAAGGGCCAGATGGGGTAATTCACCCCTCCACTTT
>TRBJ2-7|few|TRBV7-8|NA
CASSSSGGRYTSPSYEQYF
TGTGCCAGCAGCTCCTCCGGCGGTCGGTACACGTCCCCCTCCTACGAGCAGTACTTC
>TRBJ2-7|NA|TRBV5-1|NA
CASSSPSYEQYF
TGCGCCAGCAGCTCCCCTTCCTACGAGCAGTACTTC
>TRBJ2-1|NA|TRBV18|TRBD1
CASSLGTGGNEQFF
TGTGCCAGCTCACTAGGGACAGGGGGCAATGAGCAGTTCTTC
>TRBJ2-5|NA|TRBV6-5|TRBD1
CASSYSTGYQETQYF
TGTGCCAGCAGTTACTCGACAGGGTACCAAGAGACCCAGTACTTC
>TRBJ2-5|NA|TRBV5-1|NA
CASSPSWGSQETQYF
TGCGCCAGCAGCCCATCTTGGGGCAGTCAAGAGACCCAGTACTTC
>TRBJ2-3|NA|TRBV5-1|NA
CASNIQGPTDTQYF
TGCGCCAGCAACATACAAGGCCCAACCGATACGCAGTATTTT
>TRBJ2-7|NA|TRBV25-1|NA
CASCSSEGPCYEQYF
TGTGCCAGCTGCTCTTCCGAGGGACCTTGCTACGAGCAGTACTTC
>TRBJ2-7|NA|TRBV27|NA
CATRDLWGAGYEQYF
TGTGCCACCCGGGATCTGTGGGGAGCAGGCTACGAGCAGTACTTC
>TRBJ1-5|NA|TRBV12-5|NA
CASGQRLGNQPQHF
TGTGCTAGTGGTCAACGCCTGGGGAATCAGCCCCAGCATTTT
>TRBJ1-2|NA|TRBV30|NA
CAWSVGEIGGYTF
TGTGCCTGGAGTGTGGGGGAGATCGGTGGCTACACCTTC
>TRBJ2-1|NA|TRBV14|NA
CASSLNNEQFF
TGTGCCAGCAGCCTCAACAATGAGCAGTTCTTC
>TRBJ1-6|few|TRBV21-1|NA
CASTTGALSYNSPLHF
TGTGCCAGCACCACCGGGGCGCTCTCGTATAATTCACCCCTCCACTTT
>TRBJ1-6|NA|TRBV29-1|NA
CSVAQGPNSPLHF
TGCAGCGTTGCCCAGGGGCCTAATTCACCCCTCCACTTT
>TRBJ2-6|NA|TRBV6-1|NA
CASSTDSSGANVLTF
TGTGCCAGCAGTACGGACAGCTCTGGGGCCAACGTCCTGACTTTC
>TRBJ1-4|NA|TRBV4-2|TRBD1
CASSHGQDNEKLFF
TGTGCCAGCAGCCATGGACAGGATAATGAAAAACTGTTTTTT
>TRBJ2-5|NA|TRBV4-2|TRBD2
CASSQTSGGAVTQYF
TGTGCCAGCAGCCAAACTAGCGGGGGGGCCGTGACCCAGTACTTC
>TRBJ2-1|NA|TRBV29-1|NA
CSVGDEQFF
TGCAGCGTTGGGGATGAGCAGTTCTTC
>TRBJ1-5|NA|TRBV6-5|TRBD1
CASSHQTGVQPQHF
TGTGCCAGCAGTCATCAGACAGGGGTCCAGCCCCAGCATTTT
>TRBJ2-6|NA|TRBV2|NA
CATAPGPRAGANVLTF
TGTGCCACAGCACCTGGACCTCGGGCGGGGGCCAACGTCCTGACTTTC
>TRBJ2-3|NA|TRBV5-6|NA
CASSLIPRGAPDTQYF
TGTGCCAGCAGCTTGATTCCGAGGGGGGCCCCAGATACGCAGTATTTT
>TRBJ2-6|NA|TRBV2|TRBD2
CASILTSGLGANVLTF
TGTGCCAGCATTTTGACTAGCGGGTTAGGGGCCAACGTCCTGACTTTC
>TRBJ2-7|few|TRBV10-3|NA
CAISQGSTYEQYF
TGTGCCATCAGTCAGGGATCGACCTACGAGCAGTACTTC
>TRBJ1-1|few|TRBV6-5|NA
CASSLQGNTEAFF
TGTGCCAGCAGCCTTCAGGGGAACACTGAAGCTTTCTTT
>TRBJ1-2|NA|TRBV10-2|TRBD1
CASKEGGTGASYGYTF
TGCGCCAGCAAGGAAGGTGGGACAGGGGCGTCCTATGGCTACACCTTC
>TRBJ2-3|few|TRBV4-2|TRBD1
CASSQEQGAADTQYF
TGTGCCAGCAGCCAAGAACAGGGGGCTGCAGATACGCAGTATTTT
>TRBJ2-2|few|TRBV6-5|NA
CASRQGYTGELFF
TGTGCCAGCAGACAGGGTTACACCGGGGAGCTGTTTTTT
>TRBJ1-2|NA|TRBV18|NA
CASSTQQARANYGYTF
TGTGCCAGCTCAACCCAACAGGCGAGAGCTAACTATGGCTACACCTTC
>TRBJ1-3|once|TRBV27|NA
CASSRQGGLSGNTIYF
TGTGCCAGCAGTCGTCAAGGGGGGCTCTCTGGAAACACCATATATTTT
>TRBJ2-7|NA|TRBV2|NA
CASSEEDPSGGEQYF
TGTGCCAGCAGTGAAGAAGATCCGTCCGGGGGCGAGCAGTACTTC
>TRBJ2-1|NA|TRBV19|TRBD2
CASSISAGGIHNEQFF
TGTGCCAGTAGTATATCCGCGGGGGGCATTCACAATGAGCAGTTCTTC
>TRBJ2-1|NA|TRBV4-2|TRBD2
CASSRSGTQYNEQFF
TGTGCCAGCAGCCGGAGCGGGACCCAATACAATGAGCAGTTCTTC
>TRBJ1-2|few|TRBV6-1|NA
CASRQLFYGYTF
TGTGCCAGTAGACAGCTCTTCTATGGCTACACCTTC
>TRBJ2-5|few|TRBV7-2|NA
CASSLVAAGPETQYF
TGTGCCAGCAGCTTAGTAGCGGCGGGGCCAGAGACCCAGTACTTC
>TRBJ2-7|NA|TRBV15|NA
CATSSDGTSYEQYF
TGTGCCACCAGCAGTGATGGGACCTCCTACGAGCAGTACTTC
>TRBJ2-7|NA|TRBV2|NA
CASSEALWGDYEQYF
TGTGCCAGCAGTGAAGCGCTGTGGGGGGACTACGAGCAGTACTTC
>TRBJ1-6|NA|TRBV9|TRBD1
CASSAGGTGGSPLHF
TGTGCCAGCAGCGCCGGGGGGACAGGGGGTTCACCCCTCCACTTT
>TRBJ1-1|NA|TRBV27|TRBD1
CASSTGVLGTEAFF
TGTGCCAGCAGTACAGGGGTTCTGGGCACTGAAGCTTTCTTT
>TRBJ1-6|few|TRBV6-5|NA
CASRIGQRHSPLHF
TGTGCCAGCAGGATCGGACAGAGGCATTCACCCCTCCACTTT
>TRBJ2-1|once|TRBV4-1|NA
CASSPTGARAYNEQFF
TGCGCCAGCAGTCCAACCGGGGCACGGGCCTACAATGAGCAGTTCTTC
>TRBJ2-7|NA|TRBV11-2|TRBD1
CASSSGTGPFYEQYF
TGTGCCAGCAGCTCGGGGACAGGGCCTTTCTACGAGCAGTACTTC
>TRBJ1-2|once|TRBV10-1|TRBD1
CASSDRDRVMVDGYTF
TGCGCCAGCAGTGATCGGGACAGGGTAATGGTCGATGGCTACACCTTC